The 2 T cell receptor beta chains below all came from one sample that was sequenced in a study of tissue-resident memory T cells in lung cancer. TCR sequencing libraries incorporated unique molecular identifiers. MiXCR, run by TCRdb on the reads, gives a single entry per CDR3 protein. This table holds fewer than 350 distinct CDR3 sequences, 18% found once. CD103 expression was the sorting criterion for the CD8+ T cells. The sample taken for sequencing was CD103- CD8+ T cells from lung tumor tissue. These receptors all come from a human donor with treatment-naive lung cancer (subtype not recorded).

This chain connects TRBV7-2 to TRBJ2-7, with 7 bases fitting TRBD1. The germline gives CDR1 SGHTA, CDR2 FQGNSA. The CDR3 spans 14 residues. V trimming: 1 base; J trimming: 4 bases; junction bases outside the gene matches: 4. The CDR3 loop is CASSLGGGLYEQYF. The CDR3 coding sequence is TGTGCCAGCAGCTTAGGAGGGGGCTTATACGAGCAGTACTTC.

This clonotype was seen more than once but under ten times. The rearrangement uses TRBV7-8 and TRBJ1-1, with 8 bases that match TRBD1. This CDR3 has 16 amino acids. The germline CDR1 and CDR2 sequences are SGHVS and FQNEAQ. Unmatched junction bases numbered 7, after V lost 0 bases and J lost 4 bases. CDR3 nucleotide sequence: TGTGCCAGCAGCTTAGCGTCAGGGGGCTCGGGCACTGAAGCTTTCTTT. Amino acids: CASSLASGGSGTEAFF.